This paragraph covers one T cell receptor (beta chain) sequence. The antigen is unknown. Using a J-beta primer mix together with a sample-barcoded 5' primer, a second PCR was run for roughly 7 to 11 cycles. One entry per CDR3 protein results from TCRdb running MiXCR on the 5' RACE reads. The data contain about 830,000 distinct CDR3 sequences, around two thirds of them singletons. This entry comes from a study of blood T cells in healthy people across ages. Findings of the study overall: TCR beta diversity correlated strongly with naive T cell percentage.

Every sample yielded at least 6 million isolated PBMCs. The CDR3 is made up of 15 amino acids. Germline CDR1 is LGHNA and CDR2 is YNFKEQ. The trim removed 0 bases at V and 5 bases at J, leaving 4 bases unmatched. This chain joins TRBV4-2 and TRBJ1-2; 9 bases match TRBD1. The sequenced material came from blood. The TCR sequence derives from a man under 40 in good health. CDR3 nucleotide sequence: TGTGCCAGCAGCCAAGAAGGGACAGGGACATATGGCTACACCTTC. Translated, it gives CASSQEGTGTYGYTF.